Presented here are 4 T cell receptor beta chains from one specimen sequenced in a study of blood T cells in healthy people across ages. A second about 6 to 11 cycle PCR used barcoded and J-beta primers. TCRdb independently ran MiXCR on the 5' RACE reads; one entry per CDR3 protein. The top ten hold about 2.1% of the sample, which has about 1.8 million distinct CDR3 sequences, 40% to 55% seen once. Sequenced material: blood. Every receptor here comes from a woman aged 40 to 50 in good health.

This clonotype was observed a handful of times. This sequence joins TRBV9 and TRBJ2-4; 8 nucleotides line up with TRBD1. The last part of the DNA fits TRBJ2-7 better; the J call may be wrong. The CDR3 is 14 residues long. Looked up from germline, CDR1 is SGDLS and CDR2 is YYNGEE. CDR3 sequence: CASSATGEVYEQYF. CDR3 bases: TGTGCCAGCAGCGCGACAGGGGAAGTCTACGAGCAGTACTTC.

The CDR3 DNA is TGCAGCGTGGTGACAAGGTCCTACAATGAGCAGTACTTC. This translates into CSVVTRSYNEQYF. This chain joins TRBV29-1 and TRBJ2-1; unclear D gene. Near its end, the DNA agrees better with TRBJ2-7, so the J call may be wrong. The CDR3 is 13 residues long. Germline V gene sequence: CDR1 SQVTM, CDR2 ANQGSEA.

In this sample, this clonotype turned up a few times. This chain joins TRBV7-2 and TRBJ2-3; 8 bases agree with TRBD2. The germline CDR1 and CDR2 sequences are SGHTA and FQGNSA. This CDR3 is 17 amino acids long. V gave up 5 bases and J gave up 0 bases; unmatched junction bases: 10. CDR3 sequence (DNA): TGTGCCAGCAGCACCCTATCTAGCGGGCGGAGCACAGATACGCAGTATTTT. Protein: CASSTLSSGRSTDTQYF.

The rearrangement uses TRBV7-9 and TRBJ1-5, with D unclear. Between the trimmed V and J ends, which lost 5 bases and 4 bases, there was a span of 15 bases. The length of the CDR3 is 15 residues. Germline values: CDR1 SEHNR, CDR2 FQNEAQ (reference sequence). The CDR3 region is CASSPPGSLNQPQHF. The CDR3 coding sequence is TGTGCCAGCAGCCCTCCGGGGAGCTTAAATCAGCCCCAGCATTTT.